These 21 T cell receptor beta chains originate from one sample sequenced in a study of T cells in women clearing cervical HPV infection. The protocol was immunoSEQ multiplex PCR, while the TCRdb copy is restricted to in-frame clones and leaves out a portion. This repertoire includes about 32,000 clones. What was sequenced was blood buffy coat. Receptors were obtained from a woman aged 18-69 years with a cervical HPV16 infection that either progressed to CIN3+ or cleared (not recorded which).

Comments on this clone: Sequencing ends 3 residues short of the CDR3 end; the germline J gene provides the rest. This chain uses TRBV12-3 or TRBV12-4 with TRBJ2-3; 9 bases map to TRBD2. This CDR3 is built from 16 residues. Trimming took 5 bases from V and 2 from J; bases not matched to a gene: 8. The sequenced CDR3 bases are TGTGCCAGCAGTCCCCCACTAGCGGGCTTCACAGATACG. This translates into CASSPPLAGFTDT. The complete CDR3 protein is CASSPPLAGFTDTQYF.

In the case of this clone: The read terminates 3 residues before the CDR3 end, so the remaining end is supplied by the germline J gene. V is TRBV2 and J is TRBJ1-4; 7 bases fit TRBD1. This CDR3 contains 17 residues. Germline assignment: CDR1 SNHLY and CDR2 FYNNEI. CDR3 in amino acids: CASSVLQGRQYNSPLFF. CDR3 bases read: TGTGCCAGCAGTGTTCTACAGGGGCGGCAGTATAATTCACCA.

Remarks on this clone: The sequenced fragment ends 3 residues before the CDR3 boundary, so the rest is inferred from the germline J gene. The chain has TRBV4-1 and TRBJ2-7; 10 bases agree with TRBD1. Germline CDR1 MGHRA, CDR2 YSYEKL. Losses at the gene ends were 1 base for V and 5 bases for J; bases not matched to a gene: 2. The CDR3 runs to 14 residues. The CDR3 loop is CASSQGDRGDEQYF. Partial CDR3 DNA: TGCGCCAGCAGCCAAGGGGACAGGGGTGACGAG.

About this clone itself: The read ends 3 residues before the CDR3 terminus; that terminus is restored from the germline J gene. The chain employs TRBV7-9 and TRBJ2-2; 7 bases map to TRBD1. There are 14 residues in the CDR3. The germline CDR1 and CDR2 sequences are SEHNR and FQNEAQ (reference sequence). The CDR3 reads CASSRDRDGLKLFF. The CDR3 bases that were read are TGTGCCAGCAGCCGAGACAGGGATGGGCTAAAG.

Comments on this clone: Read data end 3 residues before the CDR3 end; the end is taken from the germline J gene. The chain recombines TRBV28 with TRBJ1-1, with a tentative D call TRBD1 (5 bases). The CDR3 is made up of 14 amino acids. Trimming took off 3 bases at V and 7 bases at J, with 15 bases between the two ends. The V gene's germline CDR1 is MDHEN and CDR2 SYDVKM. CDR3 bases read: TGTGCCAGCAGTTTCATCGGACACAATGGTGAA. Its protein is CASSFIGHNGE. The CDR3 as a whole reads CASSFIGHNGEAFF.

Remarks on this clone: The read comes to an end 3 residues before the CDR3 does, leaving the germline J gene to fill in the end. This chain links TRBV20-1 with TRBJ2-4; 11 bases are shared with TRBD2. Germline CDR1 is DFQATT and CDR2 is SNEGSKA (reference sequence). The CDR3 covers 15 residues. The J segment lost 6 bases and the V segment lost 4 bases, leaving 8 bases of the junction unmatched. The CDR3 bases that were read are TGCAGTGCTATTAGCGGGAGGGCAGGGACAAACATT. Its protein product is CSAISGRAGTNI. The full CDR3 sequence reads CSAISGRAGTNIQYF.

A word on this clone: The read terminates 3 residues ahead of where the CDR3 ends, so the germline J gene completes it. The chain employs TRBV7-8 and TRBJ1-5, with 9 bases lining up with TRBD1. V dropped 5 bases and J dropped 6; count of bases not matched to a gene: 8. This CDR3 contains 15 residues. CDR1 SGHVS and CDR2 FQNEAQ come from the germline V gene. The CDR3 is CASSNTGQGGQPQHF. CDR3 DNA, as far as it was read: TGTGCCAGCAGCAATACGGGACAGGGCGGTCAGCCC.

Worth noting for this clone: The read finishes 3 residues shy of the CDR3 end, and the germline J gene is used to complete it. The J gene is TRBJ1-2, the V gene TRBV7-8; D ambiguous. There are 12 residues in the CDR3. Germline V gene sequence: CDR1 SGHVS, CDR2 FQNEAQ. The CDR3 is CASSPGGSDYTF. The sequenced part of the CDR3 DNA is TGTGCCAGCAGCCCGGGTGGGTCCGAC.

A word on this clone: The CDR3 end is not reached by the read, which stops 3 residues before it; the germline J gene fills it in. The chain carries TRBV9 and TRBJ2-3; tentative D call: TRBD2 (5 bases). Germline CDR1 reads SGDLS; CDR2 reads YYNGEE. Trimming shortened V by 7 bases and J by 6 bases, and 18 bases separated the two germline ends. The CDR3 sequence is 14 residues long. CDR3 DNA, as far as it was read: TGTGCCAGCGAAAGACTACCGTTCTCTGATACG. This gives the protein CASERLPFSDT. The complete CDR3 sequence is CASERLPFSDTQYF.

Regarding this clone: The read falls 3 residues short of the CDR3 end, and the missing part is taken from the germline J gene. The rearrangement joins TRBV19 to TRBJ1-1; 9 positions match TRBD1. CDR1 is LNHDA and CDR2 is SQIVND in the germline V gene (reference sequence). With V trimmed by 6 bases and J by 5 bases, 7 bases remained unmatched. The length of the CDR3 is 14 residues. The CDR3 sequence: CASSWTGEGTEAFF. The CDR3 DNA, read in part, is TGTGCCAGTAGCTGGACAGGGGAGGGAACTGAA.

With respect to this clone: The read is 3 residues too short to cover the CDR3 end, so that end is filled in from the germline J gene. This specimen includes other DNA sequences encoding the same CDR3. The rearrangement uses TRBV19 and TRBJ1-1; D unclear. The CDR3 loop spans 15 amino acids. Trimming pared 8 bases from V and 6 bases from J, leaving 22 bases between. Per the germline V gene, CDR1 is LNHDA and CDR2 is SQIVND (reference sequence). CDR3 in amino acids: CASLIGRPGRSEAFF. The CDR3 DNA, read in part, is TGTGCCAGTCTGATTGGGCGCCCCGGCCGGTCTGAA.

Partial CDR3 DNA: TGTGCCAGTAGTATAGACTCCGGGGGGCCC. It specifies CASSIDSGGP. Given in full, the CDR3 is CASSIDSGGPQHF. The V call is TRBV19, the J call TRBJ1-5; TRBD1 is a possible D gene (5 bases). Read coverage stops 3 residues before the CDR3 terminus; the germline J gene supplies the remainder. The germline gives CDR1 LNHDA, CDR2 SQIVND (reference sequence). The CDR3 length is 13 residues. V dropped 0 bases and J dropped 9 bases, with 9 bases sitting between them.

Note on this clone: The read is 3 residues too short to cover the CDR3 end, so that end is filled in from the germline J gene. V gene TRBV6-2 or TRBV6-3 combines with J gene TRBJ1-1, with D possibly TRBD1 on 5 matching bases. Per the germline V gene, CDR1 is MNHEY and CDR2 is SVGEGT. The V end was cut by 0 bases, the J end by 3 bases, with 14 bases between. The CDR3 is 16 amino acids. CDR3 loop: CASSYSIAAGDTEAFF. CDR3 DNA (partial): TGTGCCAGCAGTTACTCGATAGCCGCGGGGGACACTGAA.

Notes on this clone: The read stops 3 residues short of the end of the CDR3; the missing end is completed from the germline J gene. The chain joins TRBV20-1 to TRBJ2-7; 7 bases map to TRBD1. The CDR3 totals 13 residues. Per germline, CDR1 DFQATT and CDR2 SNEGSKA (reference sequence). Germline trimming cut 5 bases from V and 6 bases from J; bases unmatched to any gene: 10. The CDR3 bases that were read are TGCAGTGCTGCACGACAGGGCTCCACCGAG. Residues: CSAARQGSTE. The entire CDR3 reads CSAARQGSTEQYF.

As regards this clone: The CDR3 goes on 3 residues after the read ends, and that part is filled in from the germline J gene. This chain joins TRBV30 and TRBJ1-5; 8 nucleotides match TRBD1. Germline values: CDR1 GTSNPN, CDR2 SVGIG (reference sequence). V was pared by 0 bases and J by 1 base, with 5 bases of the junction left unmatched. The CDR3 totals 16 residues. CDR3 DNA (partial): TGTGCCTGGAGTGTAGGGACAGGCATCAGCAATCAGCCC. Translation gives CAWSVGTGISNQP. The CDR3, in full, reads CAWSVGTGISNQPQHF.

Comments on this clone: The read terminates 3 residues ahead of where the CDR3 ends, so the germline J gene completes it. The chain employs TRBV30 and TRBJ2-2, with D possibly being TRBD1 (7 bases). This CDR3 has 17 residues. The germline V gene has CDR1 GTSNPN and CDR2 SVGIG (reference sequence). This CDR3 reads CAWGHRGPTRTNEKLFF. Partial CDR3 DNA: TGTGCCTGGGGCCACAGGGGCCCAACCCGGACTAATGAAAAG.

For this clone: Coverage ceases 3 residues before the CDR3 finishes, and the germline J gene fills in the end. The V gene is TRBV6-1, the J gene TRBJ1-4; tentative D call: TRBD1 (5 bases). V was pared by 2 bases and J by 7 bases, with 14 bases between. Germline CDR1 and CDR2: MNHNS and SASEGT. CDR3 length equals 15 residues. The CDR3 protein is CASSEWGREGEKLFF. The CDR3 bases that were read are TGTGCCAGCAGTGAATGGGGCAGGGAGGGTGAAAAA.

Concerning this clone: The missing CDR3 end, 3 residues past where the read stops, is filled in from the germline J gene. This chain links TRBV11-3 with TRBJ2-1, with TRBD2 identical over 10 bases. The CDR3 is 15 residues long. With 5 bases clipped from V and 7 bases from J, the junction kept 8 bases outside the gene matches. Germline CDR1 SGHNT, CDR2 YENEEA. The DNA read from the CDR3 is TGTGCCAGCAGCACCTACCTAGCGGGGGTAAATGAG. It encodes CASSTYLAGVNE. The whole CDR3 reads CASSTYLAGVNEQFF.

Worth noting for this clone: The CDR3 end lies 3 residues beyond the end of the read and is filled in from the germline J gene. This chain connects TRBV2 to TRBJ1-6; D unclear. CDR3 length: 12 residues. V dropped 8 bases and J dropped 9 bases, with 11 bases sitting between them. Germline CDR1 reads SNHLY; CDR2 reads FYNNEI. The part of the CDR3 DNA that was read is TGTGCCAGCCGGGAGCGGAGTTCACCC. Amino acids: CASRERSSP. The full CDR3 protein is CASRERSSPLHF.

Of note for this clone: The read falls 3 residues short of the CDR3 end, and the missing part is taken from the germline J gene. The chain is built from TRBV9 and TRBJ2-3; 12 bases align to TRBD2. Losses at the gene ends were 0 bases for V and 0 bases for J; bases not matched to a gene: 8. The CDR3 contains 19 residues. The V gene's germline CDR1 is SGDLS and CDR2 YYNGEE. The sequenced CDR3 bases are TGTGCCAGCAGCGTAGGTTCGACTAGCGGGGGCACTAGCACAGATACG. This codes for CASSVGSTSGGTSTDT. The complete CDR3 reads CASSVGSTSGGTSTDTQYF.

Details on this clone: The missing CDR3 end, 3 residues past where the read stops, is filled in from the germline J gene. This chain links TRBV5-5 with TRBJ2-7, with TRBD2 matching 8 bases. CDR1 SGHKS and CDR2 YYEKEE come from the germline V gene (reference sequence). Unmatched junction bases numbered 5, after V lost 4 bases and J lost 2 bases. CDR3 length: 14 residues. The CDR3 is CASSHSGITYEQYF. The sequenced CDR3 bases are TGTGCCAGCAGCCATAGCGGGATCACCTACGAG.